Below are 9 T cell receptor beta chains sequenced from a single sample in a study of blood T cell repertoires in COVID-19. The data were produced by immunoSEQ multiplex PCR, yet TCRdb's version contains in-frame clones alone and is incomplete. The sample has some 160,000 clones, around three quarters seen once; the top ten hold over 7%. Material for sequencing was peripheral blood. Source of these receptors: a man between 45 and 60 years old with active or convalescent COVID-19.

As for this clone: One junction end disagrees with the germline gene, perhaps due to a read error. The V and J genes are TRBV9 and TRBJ2-3; 7 bases are a match to TRBD2. The length of the CDR3 is 14 residues. In germline, CDR1 is SGDLS, CDR2 YYNGEE. The CDR3 sequence: CASSVGGSIDTQYF. CDR3 sequence (DNA): TGTGCCAGCAGCGTAGGCGGGAGCATAGATACGCAGTATTTT.

This rearrangement joins TRBV28 to TRBJ2-1; 10 bases line up with TRBD2. Trimming at V came to 1 base and at J to 6 bases, leaving 6 bases not matched to a gene. The CDR3 length is 16 residues. The germline V gene encodes CDR1 MDHEN and CDR2 SYDVKM. CDR3 sequence reads: CASSLSKGLASNEQFF. CDR3 DNA: TGTGCCAGCAGTTTATCCAAGGGACTAGCGAGCAATGAGCAGTTCTTC. The variable domain in full, with the rest retrieved from reference TRBV28 and TRBJ2-1, is DVKVTQSSRYLVKRTGEKVFLECVQDMDHENMFWYRQDPGLGLRLIYFSYDVKMKEKGDIPEGYSVSREKKERFSLILESASTNQTSMYLCASSLSKGLASNEQFFGPGTRLTVL.

This rearrangement joins TRBV27 to TRBJ2-1; 14 nucleotides agree with TRBD2. The V gene's germline CDR1 is MNHEY and CDR2 SMNVEV (reference sequence). After removal of 5 bases from V and 9 bases from J, the junction contained 6 bases not matched to a gene. CDR3 length: 15 amino acids. CDR3 DNA: TGTGCCAGCAGTAAACGACTAGCGGGAGGGGGTGAGCAGTTCTTC. As protein: CASSKRLAGGGEQFF.

This chain joins TRBV14 and TRBJ1-2, with a tentative D call TRBD1 (5 bases). Looked up from germline, CDR1 is SGHDN and CDR2 is FVKESK. The germline V and J ends were trimmed by 0 bases and 5 bases, with 7 bases remaining between them. There are 13 residues in the CDR3. This CDR3 is CASSQEQGYGYTF. In DNA, the CDR3 is TGTGCCAGCAGCCAAGAGCAGGGATATGGCTACACCTTC.

The chain employs TRBV2 and TRBJ1-4; 7 bases line up with TRBD1. V gave up 3 bases and J gave up 9 bases; unmatched junction bases: 7. This CDR3 region has 14 residues. CDR1 is SNHLY, CDR2 FYNNEI, per germline. The CDR3 nucleotides are TGTGCCAGCAGTGACGAGGGGGCTGGGAAAAAACTGTTTTTT. Its protein is CASSDEGAGKKLFF.

The V call is TRBV15, the J call TRBJ2-1, with 11 bases fitting TRBD2. The CDR3 sequence is 16 residues long. Germline loops: CDR1 LNHNV, CDR2 YYDKDF (reference sequence). V shed 4 bases, J shed 4 bases, and the junction held 6 bases outside the gene matches. CDR3 sequence: CATSTGLAGGYNEQFF. CDR3 nucleotide sequence: TGTGCCACCAGCACCGGTTTAGCGGGAGGGTACAATGAGCAGTTCTTC.

CDR3 sequence reads: CASSLGQLAFF. In DNA, the CDR3 is TGTGCCAGCAGCTTAGGGCAGTTAGCTTTCTTT. The rearrangement joins TRBV7-9 to TRBJ1-1; D unclear. The germline V gene encodes CDR1 SEHNR and CDR2 FQNEAQ (reference sequence). Trimming cost V 1 base and J 10 bases, with 7 bases left between them. The CDR3 has 11 residues.

Comments on this clone: This same CDR3 is encoded by further DNA sequences in the sample. The chain uses TRBV9 and TRBJ2-1; TRBD1 might be the D (6 bases). Germline values: CDR1 SGDLS, CDR2 YYNGEE. Between the trimmed V and J ends, which lost 0 bases and 3 bases, there was a span of 10 bases. The CDR3 consists of 15 residues. The DNA for the CDR3 is TGTGCCAGCAGCGTAGGGGGGCTCGGCTACAATGAGCAGTTCTTC. It encodes CASSVGGLGYNEQFF.

This chain joins TRBV7-9 and TRBJ1-2; tentative D call: TRBD1 (5 bases). Between the trimmed V and J ends, which lost 10 bases and 8 bases, there was a span of 26 bases. CDR1 is SEHNR, CDR2 FQNEAQ, per germline (reference sequence). This CDR3 region has 15 residues. CDR3 in DNA: TGTGCCACCACCTTAGGCCGGGACTCCACTCCGGGCTACACCTTC. This encodes CATTLGRDSTPGYTF.